This TCR beta chain was found in a study of blood T cell repertoires in COVID-19. Participants were aged about 18 to 100 years from approximately 24 US areas. Produced via immunoSEQ multiplex PCR; TCRdb's table is partial and in-frame only. Of almost 250,000 clones listed, around 85% are singletons. This receptor was taken from a woman aged 45 to 65 with acute COVID-19. Sequencing input: PBMCs or T cells enriched from blood (not recorded which).

The CDR3 here is CASSPATRGYNEQFF. The CDR3 bases are TGTGCCAGCAGCCCGGCCACGCGGGGCTACAATGAGCAGTTCTTC. V gene TRBV7-9 combines with J gene TRBJ2-1; D might be TRBD2 (6 bases). Trimming cost V 5 bases and J 3 bases, with 14 bases left between them. CDR1 is SEHNR, CDR2 FQNEAQ, per germline (reference sequence). The CDR3 contains 15 residues.